These T cell receptor beta chains were read from a single sample in a study of human T cells and chemical hapten exposure. TCRdb re-called the RACE reads with MiXCR, one entry per CDR3 protein. The data contain about 120,000 distinct CDR3 sequences, 11% of them singletons. The material was whole blood, obtained in connection with sensitization to the hapten diphenylcyclopropenone (DPC). These receptors were collected from a woman between 50 and 59 years old with alopecia areata. Some clones in this sample may be carry-over from other donors' samples. CDR3s include the opening cysteine and the closing phenylalanine or tryptophan. The D gene is left open where the match is weak. Some rows mark clone size as missing; the rest say once, few, many or name a class of expanded clone.

J: TRBJ1-2
size: NA
V: TRBV18
D: NA
DNA: TGTGCCAGCTCACCGGACGATGGCTACACCTTC
CDR3: CASSPDDGYTF

J: TRBJ1-6
size: few
V: TRBV29-1
D: NA
DNA: TGCAGCGTTGAACTCCAGGCTTGCTATAATTCACCCCTCCACTTT
CDR3: CSVELQACYNSPLHF

J: TRBJ1-5
size: NA
V: TRBV11-2
D: NA
DNA: TGTGCCAGCAGCTTAGAGATCGGGGGCCAACCCCAGCATTTT
CDR3: CASSLEIGGQPQHF

J: TRBJ2-6
size: NA
V: TRBV6-6
D: TRBD2
DNA: TGTGCCACCTTCCGGCCGGCGGGAGGGCTAGGGGCCAACGTCCTGACTTTC
CDR3: CATFRPAGGLGANVLTF

J: TRBJ2-7
size: NA
V: TRBV7-9
D: NA
DNA: TGTGCCAGCAGCTCGGGCAGCCCCTACGAGCAGTACTTC
CDR3: CASSSGSPYEQYF

J: TRBJ1-2
size: few
V: TRBV18
D: TRBD1
DNA: TGTGCCAGCTCACTAGGACAGGGCTTCTCGATTGGAGGCTACACCTTC
CDR3: CASSLGQGFSIGGYTF

J: TRBJ1-6
size: NA
V: TRBV27
D: TRBD1
DNA: TGTGCCAGCAGTCCAGGGACAGGTTCACCCCTCCACTTT
CDR3: CASSPGTGSPLHF

J: TRBJ2-7
size: NA
V: TRBV28
D: NA
DNA: TGTGCCAGCAGTTATCAGTGCCCTGGCGAGCAGTACTTC
CDR3: CASSYQCPGEQYF

J: TRBJ1-3
size: few
V: TRBV5-1
D: NA
DNA: TGCGCCAGCAGCTTGGGAGACCAGAACTCTGGAAACACCATATATTTT
CDR3: CASSLGDQNSGNTIYF

J: TRBJ2-7
size: NA
V: TRBV6-1
D: NA
DNA: TGTGCCAGCAGTGACTACCTCGACAGCTCCTACGAGCAGTACTTC
CDR3: CASSDYLDSSYEQYF

J: TRBJ2-6
size: NA
V: TRBV11-2
D: NA
DNA: TGTGCCAGCAGCTTAGAGTTCGTTGGGGCCAACGTCCTGACTTTC
CDR3: CASSLEFVGANVLTF

J: TRBJ2-3
size: many
V: TRBV9
D: NA
DNA: TGTGCCAGCAGTTCTCTACTCTCTAAAACAGATACGCAGTATTTT
CDR3: CASSSLLSKTDTQYF

J: TRBJ1-6
size: NA
V: TRBV9
D: NA
DNA: TGTGCCAGCAGCGTAGGCAGGGACCGATCACCCCTCCACTTT
CDR3: CASSVGRDRSPLHF

J: TRBJ2-3
size: many
V: TRBV28
D: NA
DNA: TGTGCCAGCAGCCATCCTAAGGGCAGGGATACGCAGTATTTT
CDR3: CASSHPKGRDTQYF

J: TRBJ1-1
size: NA
V: TRBV11-2
D: NA
DNA: TGTGCCAGCAGCCTGCCCCCATTGAACACTGAAGCTTTCTTT
CDR3: CASSLPPLNTEAFF

J: TRBJ1-3
size: once
V: TRBV6-5
D: NA
DNA: TGTGCCACTCTGGGAGGACCTGGAAACACCATATATTTT
CDR3: CATLGGPGNTIYF

J: TRBJ2-3
size: few
V: TRBV12-3/TRBV12-4
D: NA
DNA: TGTGCCAGCAGTTTAGGCCATTATAGCAATCAGCCCCAGTATTTT
CDR3: CASSLGHYSNQPQYF

J: TRBJ1-1
size: NA
V: TRBV6-5
D: NA
DNA: TGTGCCAGCAGTTACTCGTGGAACACTGAAGCTTTCTTT
CDR3: CASSYSWNTEAFF

J: TRBJ1-5
size: few
V: TRBV12-3/TRBV12-4
D: NA
DNA: TGTGCCAGCAGTCATTATCAGCCCCAGCATTTT
CDR3: CASSHYQPQHF

J: TRBJ2-7
size: many
V: TRBV6-1
D: TRBD1
DNA: TGTGCCAGCAGTGTCCGGGACAGGGGTGACTACGAGCAGTACTTC
CDR3: CASSVRDRGDYEQYF

J: TRBJ2-1
size: few
V: TRBV7-6
D: TRBD2
DNA: TGTGCCAGCAGCCCTCCCGGGACTAGCGGGGGAGGGGATGAGCAGTTCTTC
CDR3: CASSPPGTSGGGDEQFF

J: TRBJ2-1
size: NA
V: TRBV29-1
D: NA
DNA: TGCAGCGTTGAAGAGGGGGAGCTTGAGCAGTTCTTC
CDR3: CSVEEGELEQFF

J: TRBJ2-7
size: NA
V: TRBV7-6
D: TRBD2
DNA: TGTGCCAGCAGCTTAGAAGCGGGGGCCGCCTACGAGCAGTACTTC
CDR3: CASSLEAGAAYEQYF

J: TRBJ2-1
size: NA
V: TRBV28
D: NA
DNA: TGTGCCAGCAGCCCTATCTTCCGGGCCCCCGTGGAAAATGAGCAGTTCTTC
CDR3: CASSPIFRAPVENEQFF

J: TRBJ2-5
size: NA
V: TRBV12-3/TRBV12-4
D: NA
DNA: TGTGCCAGCAGTTTGGGAACAGAGACCCAGTACTTC
CDR3: CASSLGTETQYF

J: TRBJ1-2
size: NA
V: TRBV7-9
D: TRBD1
DNA: TGTGCCAGCAGCTTAGCGGGGACAGACAGAAACTATGGCTACACCTTC
CDR3: CASSLAGTDRNYGYTF

J: TRBJ2-1
size: NA
V: TRBV9
D: TRBD2
DNA: TGTGCCAGCAGCGTATCGGGGGGAGGGACTGAGCAGTTCTTC
CDR3: CASSVSGGGTEQFF

J: TRBJ2-5
size: NA
V: TRBV29-1
D: NA
DNA: TGCAGCGCAGGACTTGAAGAGACCCAGTACTTC
CDR3: CSAGLEETQYF

J: TRBJ2-1
size: NA
V: TRBV12-3/TRBV12-4
D: TRBD2
DNA: TGTGCCAGCAGTTTAGCGGGAGGGGACAATGAGCAGTTCTTC
CDR3: CASSLAGGDNEQFF

J: TRBJ2-3
size: many
V: TRBV7-2
D: TRBD2
DNA: TGTGCCAGCAGCCCTCCCGGACTAGCGGGGGGAACAGATACGCAGTATTTT
CDR3: CASSPPGLAGGTDTQYF

J: TRBJ2-7
size: NA
V: TRBV7-2
D: TRBD2
DNA: TGTGCCAGCAGCCCCCGAGGACTAGCGGGAGACCCCTACGAGCAGTACTTC
CDR3: CASSPRGLAGDPYEQYF

J: TRBJ2-1
size: many
V: TRBV29-1
D: NA
DNA: TGCAGCGCCGCGCCCCGCGGCAATGAGCAGTTCTTC
CDR3: CSAAPRGNEQFF

J: TRBJ2-1
size: many
V: TRBV7-9
D: NA
DNA: TGTGCCAGCAGCTTCCGATGGGTGAAGGACTCCTACAATGAGCAGTTCTTC
CDR3: CASSFRWVKDSYNEQFF

J: TRBJ1-2
size: NA
V: TRBV4-2
D: NA
DNA: TGTGCCAGCAGCCAAGAATGGGAGAGGGACTATGGCTACACCTTC
CDR3: CASSQEWERDYGYTF

J: TRBJ2-6
size: few
V: TRBV4-3
D: TRBD1
DNA: TGCGCCAGCAGCCCCGTACGGGGACAGGGTGCCAACGTCCTGACTTTC
CDR3: CASSPVRGQGANVLTF

J: TRBJ2-2
size: NA
V: TRBV12-3/TRBV12-4
D: NA
DNA: TGTGCCAGCAGAAAGGACAGCACCGGGGAGCTGTTTTTT
CDR3: CASRKDSTGELFF

J: TRBJ2-1
size: many
V: TRBV29-1
D: TRBD2
DNA: TGCAGCGGCGGACTAGCGGGAGCTATCAATGAGCAGTTCTTC
CDR3: CSGGLAGAINEQFF

J: TRBJ2-3
size: few
V: TRBV5-1
D: NA
DNA: TGCGCCAGCAGCCCCGGGACCTCAAGCACAGATACGCAGTATTTT
CDR3: CASSPGTSSTDTQYF

J: TRBJ2-7
size: NA
V: TRBV5-1
D: NA
DNA: TGCGCCAGCAGCCCCGATTACGACTATCGGGTCGGCGAGCAGTACTTC
CDR3: CASSPDYDYRVGEQYF

J: TRBJ2-7
size: many
V: TRBV9
D: NA
DNA: TGTGCCAGCAGCGTAGCGGGCAGCACCTACGAGCAGTACTTC
CDR3: CASSVAGSTYEQYF

J: TRBJ2-1
size: many
V: TRBV20-1
D: NA
DNA: TGCAGTGTTGGGGGGTGGGGTGAGCAGTTCTTC
CDR3: CSVGGWGEQFF

J: TRBJ1-5
size: few
V: TRBV20-1
D: NA
DNA: TGCAGTGCTAGAGAAGGGTTAGTAGATCAGCCCCAGCATTTT
CDR3: CSAREGLVDQPQHF

J: TRBJ1-5
size: many
V: TRBV12-3/TRBV12-4
D: NA
DNA: TGTGCCAGCAGTTTAGAGGGGAACAATCAGCCCCAGCATTTT
CDR3: CASSLEGNNQPQHF

J: TRBJ2-7
size: many
V: TRBV11-2
D: TRBD1
DNA: TGTGCCAGCAGCATCGGGACAGCCTACGAGCAGTACTTC
CDR3: CASSIGTAYEQYF

J: TRBJ1-4
size: NA
V: TRBV9
D: NA
DNA: TGTGCCAGCAGCGCCAAGACAGGAGTTCGAGAAAAACTGTTTTTT
CDR3: CASSAKTGVREKLFF

J: TRBJ1-1
size: NA
V: TRBV10-3
D: NA
DNA: TGTGCCATCAGTGAGGAGGGTTACGGGCCTGAAGCTTTCTTT
CDR3: CAISEEGYGPEAFF

J: TRBJ2-7
size: few
V: TRBV25-1
D: NA
DNA: TGTGCCAGCAGCCGACTAGGTACCTACGAGCAGTACTTC
CDR3: CASSRLGTYEQYF

J: TRBJ1-1
size: NA
V: TRBV20-1
D: NA
DNA: TGCAGTGCTGCCCGTGGCGGGAGTAACACTGAAGCTTTCTTT
CDR3: CSAARGGSNTEAFF

J: TRBJ2-1
size: NA
V: TRBV2
D: TRBD1
DNA: TGTGCCAGCCGGGACAGTGACTACAATGAGCAGTTCTTC
CDR3: CASRDSDYNEQFF

J: TRBJ2-1
size: NA
V: TRBV6-2/TRBV6-3
D: TRBD2
DNA: TGTGCCAGCAGTTTACGGGACTACCCTAGAGATGAGCAGTTCTTC
CDR3: CASSLRDYPRDEQFF

J: TRBJ2-7
size: many
V: TRBV7-3
D: TRBD2
DNA: TGTGCCAGCAGCTTGTCTAGCGGGGGAGGGGAGCAGTACTTC
CDR3: CASSLSSGGGEQYF

J: TRBJ2-7
size: NA
V: TRBV12-3/TRBV12-4
D: NA
DNA: TGTGCCAGCAGTTTAACCGGAACAAGCTACGAGCAGTACTTC
CDR3: CASSLTGTSYEQYF

J: TRBJ2-2
size: NA
V: TRBV6-8
D: NA
DNA: TGTGCCAGCAGCCAAGGGGGGTCACCGAACACCGGGGAGCTGTTTTTT
CDR3: CASSQGGSPNTGELFF

J: TRBJ1-1
size: many
V: TRBV7-3
D: TRBD1
DNA: TGTGCCAGCAGCTTCCAGGGACAGGGATTAACTGAAGCTTTCTTT
CDR3: CASSFQGQGLTEAFF

J: TRBJ2-7
size: few
V: TRBV2
D: NA
DNA: TGTGCCACCGCCCAGGAGGGCGAGCAGTACTTC
CDR3: CATAQEGEQYF

J: TRBJ1-1
size: many
V: TRBV29-1
D: NA
DNA: TGCAGCGTGGGGTCCACTGAAGCTTTCTTT
CDR3: CSVGSTEAFF

J: TRBJ2-7
size: NA
V: TRBV11-2
D: NA
DNA: TGTGCCAGCACCCCTGGCAGCGAACTCTCCTACGAGCAGTACTTC
CDR3: CASTPGSELSYEQYF

J: TRBJ1-1
size: few
V: TRBV2
D: TRBD1
DNA: TGTGCCAGCAGTGAAGAGAGGACAGGGACACCTGAAGCTTTCTTT
CDR3: CASSEERTGTPEAFF

J: TRBJ2-3
size: NA
V: TRBV5-1
D: TRBD2
DNA: TGCGCCAGCAGCGCCACTAGCGGGGGATCAGATACGCAGTATTTT
CDR3: CASSATSGGSDTQYF

J: TRBJ2-5
size: few
V: TRBV20-1
D: NA
DNA: TGCAGTGCTAGGAAGGATGGTCGAGAGACCCAGTACTTC
CDR3: CSARKDGRETQYF